Listed here are 19 T cell receptor beta chains from one sample, sequenced in a study of blood T cell repertoires in COVID-19. Using immunoSEQ multiplex PCR, the repertoire was profiled, and TCRdb retains in-frame clones only, with some absent. In the table there are about 400,000 clones, approximately 91% of which are singletons. Sequenced input: PBMCs or T cells enriched from blood (not recorded which). The receptors were gathered from a woman aged 40 to 49 with acute COVID-19.

V usage is TRBV5-1 and J usage is TRBJ2-3; 9 nucleotides agree with TRBD2. Germline trimming cut 0 bases from V and 4 bases from J; bases unmatched to any gene: 3. Germline V gene data show CDR1 as SGHRS and CDR2 as YFSETQ. The CDR3 is 15 amino acids. CDR3 loop: CASSLERGAPDTQYF. CDR3 DNA sequence: TGCGCCAGCAGCTTGGAGCGGGGGGCCCCAGATACGCAGTATTTT. Full variable domain (outside the CDR3, taken from reference TRBV5-1 and TRBJ2-3): KAGVTQTPRYLIKTRGQQVTLSCSPISGHRSVSWYQQTPGQGLQFLFEYFSETQRNKGNFPGRFSGRQFSNSRSEMNVSTLELGDSALYLCASSLERGAPDTQYFGPGTRLTVL.

The rearrangement uses TRBV3-1 (or the pseudogene TRBV3-2) and TRBJ2-2; no definite D call. The germline gives CDR1 LGHDT, CDR2 YNNKEL (reference sequence). The CDR3 is made up of 18 amino acids. V gave up 2 bases and J gave up 1 base, with 17 bases separating them. The CDR3 sequence is CASSQNPRDRLNTGELFF. For the CDR3, the DNA is TGTGCCAGCAGCCAAAACCCCAGAGACCGACTGAACACCGGGGAGCTGTTTTTT.

The gene calls are TRBV7-9 and TRBJ2-7; 7 bases agree with TRBD2. CDR3 length equals 15 residues. V trimming: 1 base; J trimming: 6 bases; junction bases outside the gene matches: 9. CDR1 SEHNR and CDR2 FQNEAQ come from the germline V gene (reference sequence). This CDR3 reads CASSLVLRGGSEQYF. The CDR3 coding sequence is TGTGCCAGCAGCTTAGTTCTTCGCGGGGGTAGCGAGCAGTACTTC.

The chain joins TRBV11-2 to TRBJ1-2, with TRBD1 identical over 8 bases. The V gene end was trimmed by 2 bases and the J gene end by 4 bases; junction bases not matched to a gene: 6. From germline, CDR1 is SGHAT and CDR2 FQNNGV. CDR3 size: 15 residues. DNA for the CDR3: TGTGCCAGCAGCTTACTCGGGACAGGTTTCTATGGCTACACCTTC. Its translation is CASSLLGTGFYGYTF.

V gene TRBV4-1 combines with J gene TRBJ1-2; D gene uncertain. This CDR3 is 18 amino acids long. Per germline, CDR1 MGHRA and CDR2 YSYEKL. Trimming removed 4 bases from V and 3 bases from J, with 24 bases in between. The CDR3 coding sequence is TGCGCCAGCAGCCTCGCCTCCGTGGGCCTACGGTACGACTATGGCTACACCTTC. Residues: CASSLASVGLRYDYGYTF.

The J gene is TRBJ2-5, the V gene TRBV9, with 13 bases fitting TRBD2. Germline CDR1 reads SGDLS; CDR2 reads YYNGEE. The CDR3 totals 15 residues. The V segment lost 0 bases and the J segment 4 bases; nucleotides outside the gene matches: 0. This chain's CDR3 is CASSVGTSGRETQYF. For the CDR3, the DNA is TGTGCCAGCAGCGTAGGGACTAGCGGGAGAGAGACCCAGTACTTC.

The V call is TRBV2, the J call TRBJ1-2; D ambiguous. V was trimmed by 7 bases and J by 8 bases, leaving 23 bases between them. The germline V gene has CDR1 SNHLY and CDR2 FYNNEI. The CDR3 length is 15 residues. CDR3 DNA sequence: TGTGCCAGCATAACGGGGAGTTTAGCTCCCTCCGGCTACACCTTC. This codes for CASITGSLAPSGYTF.

The CDR3 DNA reads TGTGCCAGCAGATCCGGGACAGTCAATCAGCCCCAGCATTTT. It translates to CASRSGTVNQPQHF. This chain connects TRBV6-5 to TRBJ1-5; 7 positions match TRBD1. The CDR3 extends over 14 amino acids. V shed 6 bases and J 3 bases; nucleotides not matched to a gene: 5. Germline V gene data show CDR1 as MNHEY and CDR2 as SVGAGI.

This chain uses TRBV2 with TRBJ1-4; TRBD1 might be the D (5 bases). With 5 bases removed from V and 5 bases from J, the gap between germline ends came to 15 bases. Germline loops: CDR1 SNHLY, CDR2 FYNNEI. This CDR3 has 15 residues. This CDR3 is CASSRRNRSNEKLFF. The CDR3 DNA is TGTGCCAGCAGTAGGCGAAACAGGTCAAATGAAAAACTGTTTTTT.

The rearrangement joins TRBV11-2 to TRBJ1-2; 7 bases map to TRBD1. Germline lookup yields CDR1 SGHAT and CDR2 FQNNGV. The V and J ends lost 5 bases and 2 bases, in that order; junction bases with no gene match: 11. The CDR3 runs to 16 residues. DNA for the CDR3: TGTGCCAGCAGCGTAAACTATCCGGGACAGAACTATGGCTACACCTTC. Translation: CASSVNYPGQNYGYTF.

V is TRBV5-4 and J is TRBJ2-2; 10 nucleotides align to TRBD2. V lost 1 base to trimming and J lost 5 bases; unmatched junction nucleotides: 11. Looked up from germline, CDR1 is SGHNT and CDR2 is YYREEE (reference sequence). This CDR3 has 18 amino acids. CDR3 loop: CASSLSVLAGSRTGELFF. The CDR3 DNA sequence: TGTGCCAGCAGCTTGTCCGTACTAGCGGGGAGTCGGACCGGGGAGCTGTTTTTT.

The DNA of the CDR3 is TGTGCCAGCAGCCAGGAGGAGACCTGGGACGAGCAGTACTTC. Its protein is CASSQEETWDEQYF. The V and J genes are TRBV3-1 (or the pseudogene TRBV3-2) and TRBJ2-7; D possibly corresponds to TRBD2 (5 bases). Trimming took 3 bases from V and 5 from J, leaving 14 bases between them. The CDR3 spans 14 residues. Germline CDR1 LGHDT, CDR2 YNNKEL (reference sequence).

This clone was found a few times. The chain is built from TRBV30 and TRBJ2-7; a possible D gene is TRBD1 (6 bases). The CDR3 contains 13 residues. The germline CDR1 and CDR2 sequences are GTSNPN and SVGIG (reference sequence). The V and J ends lost 7 bases and 0 bases respectively, with 13 bases between them. Written as DNA, the CDR3 is TGTGCCTCCACCAGGGGAAGCTCCTACGAGCAGTACTTC. Translating it yields CASTRGSSYEQYF.

The chain has TRBV6-5 and TRBJ2-7, with no clear D. Germline assignment: CDR1 MNHEY and CDR2 SVGAGI. CDR3 length equals 11 residues. Trimming took off 6 bases at V and 4 bases at J, with 7 bases between the two ends. In nucleotides, the CDR3 is TGTGCCAGCAGGCGCGCGTACGAGCAGTACTTC. This codes for CASRRAYEQYF.

The chain has TRBV3-1 (or the pseudogene TRBV3-2) and TRBJ1-1; no definite D call. This CDR3 contains 13 residues. The germline CDR1 and CDR2 sequences are LGHDT and YNNKEL (reference sequence). V lost 4 bases, J lost 1 base, and 7 bases lay in between. CDR3 bases: TGTGCCAGCAGCCTCCCTTCGAACACTGAAGCTTTCTTT. Its translation: CASSLPSNTEAFF.

The genes are TRBV5-1 and TRBJ2-3, with D perhaps matching TRBD2 (7 bases). The CDR3 loop spans 16 amino acids. Germline CDR1 is SGHRS and CDR2 is YFSETQ. Trimming pared 0 bases from V and 1 base from J, leaving 12 bases between. The CDR3 loop is CASSLGGGAGTDTQYF. The CDR3 nucleotides are TGCGCCAGCAGCTTGGGGGGGGGCGCAGGCACAGATACGCAGTATTTT.

The chain employs TRBV18 and TRBJ1-5; 7 nucleotides line up with TRBD1. Germline V gives CDR1 KGHSH, CDR2 LQKENI. This CDR3 comprises 15 residues. The V segment lost 5 bases and the J segment 0 bases; nucleotides outside the gene matches: 4. The CDR3 spells CASSSGQISNQPQHF. The CDR3 bases are TGTGCCAGCTCATCGGGACAGATTAGCAATCAGCCCCAGCATTTT.

The chain has TRBV9 and TRBJ2-6; D might be TRBD1 (5 bases). The ends were cut back, 3 bases at V and 0 bases at J, with 10 bases in the middle. There are 16 residues in the CDR3. The germline CDR1 and CDR2 sequences are SGDLS and YYNGEE. CDR3 bases: TGTGCCAGCAGCGGTTTGACAGCCTCTGGGGCCAACGTCCTGACTTTC. Its protein product is CASSGLTASGANVLTF.

This chain links TRBV5-1 with TRBJ1-1; D is perhaps TRBD1 (5 bases). V dropped 5 bases and J dropped 5 bases, with 19 bases sitting between them. The CDR3 is made up of 15 amino acids. Germline CDR1 reads SGHRS; CDR2 reads YFSETQ. The chain's CDR3 is CASRGPGRMRTEAFF. The CDR3 bases are TGCGCCAGCAGAGGCCCAGGGAGGATGAGAACTGAAGCTTTCTTT.